These 5 T cell receptor beta chains were all obtained from the same sample, sequenced in a study of identical twins. TCRdb recomputed calls from the 5' RACE reads with MiXCR, one row per CDR3 protein. The sample lists fewer than 650,000 distinct CDR3 sequences; roughly 9.5% were seen once. This sample also appeared in a second study, on yellow fever vaccine responses in identical twins.

Sequenced material: PBMCs. These receptors were taken from a woman aged 18-29 years in good health.

This clonotype occurred a few times. The rearrangement uses TRBV5-1 and TRBJ2-2; TRBD2 matches at 9 bases. The germline CDR1 and CDR2 sequences are SGHRS and YFSETQ. This CDR3 is 17 amino acids long. The V and J ends lost 7 bases and 3 bases, in that order; junction bases with no gene match: 13. Written as DNA, the CDR3 is TGCGCCAGCCAGACCTCCCTAGCGGGATGGGACACCGGGGAGCTGTTTTTT. Its protein product is CASQTSLAGWDTGELFF.

In this sample, this clonotype turned up a few times. The gene calls are TRBV10-3 and TRBJ1-1; TRBD1 is a possible D gene (6 bases). Trimming took 4 bases from V and 6 from J, leaving 18 bases between them. The V gene's germline CDR1 is ENHRY and CDR2 SYGVKD. The CDR3 runs 15 residues. In DNA form, the CDR3 reads TGTGCCATCAGTGCCGGGGGAGGGGGATCTGCTGAAGCTTTCTTT. Translation: CAISAGGGGSAEAFF.

This clonotype appeared many times. This chain connects TRBV12-3 or TRBV12-4 to TRBJ2-3; 10 bases map to TRBD2. Trimming removed 3 bases from V and 4 bases from J; junction bases left unmatched: 4. This CDR3 spans 15 amino acids. CDR3 sequence reads: CASSFRAGGSDTQYF. As DNA, the CDR3 is TGTGCCAGCAGTTTCCGAGCGGGAGGGTCAGATACGCAGTATTTT.

As concerns this clonotype: A much larger clone differs from this one at a single base, so this may be a read error. V is TRBV15 and J is TRBJ2-7; D might be TRBD1 (6 bases). Trimming shortened V by 0 bases and J by 3 bases, and 6 bases separated the two germline ends. CDR1 is LNHNV and CDR2 is YYDKDF in the germline V gene (reference sequence). The CDR3 sequence is 13 residues long. The DNA of the CDR3 is TGTGCCACCAGCAGAGAACAGGGCTACGAGCAGTACTTC. The encoded protein is CATSREQGYEQYF.

This clonotype was seen a few times. V and J are TRBV29-1 and TRBJ2-6; D gene unclear. The germline V gene encodes CDR1 SQVTM and CDR2 ANQGSEA. The V gene lost 5 bases and the J gene lost 4 bases, with 9 bases spanning the gap. The CDR3 is 13 residues long. The CDR3 nucleotides read TGCAGCGTTAGCCCCACGGGGGCCAACGTCCTGACTTTC. Translating it yields CSVSPTGANVLTF.